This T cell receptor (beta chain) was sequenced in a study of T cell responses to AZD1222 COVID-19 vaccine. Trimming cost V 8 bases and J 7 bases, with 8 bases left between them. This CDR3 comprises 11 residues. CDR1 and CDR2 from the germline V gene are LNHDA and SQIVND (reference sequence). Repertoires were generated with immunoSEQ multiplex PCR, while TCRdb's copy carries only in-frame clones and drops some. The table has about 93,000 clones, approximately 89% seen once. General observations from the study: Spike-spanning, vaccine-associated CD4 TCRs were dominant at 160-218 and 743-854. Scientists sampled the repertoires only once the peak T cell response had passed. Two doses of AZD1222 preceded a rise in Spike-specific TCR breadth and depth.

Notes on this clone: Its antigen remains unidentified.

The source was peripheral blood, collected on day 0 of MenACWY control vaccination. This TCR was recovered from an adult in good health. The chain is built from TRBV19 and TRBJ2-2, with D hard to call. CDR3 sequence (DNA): TGTGCCAGTTTGAGGCGCGGGGAGCTGTTTTTT. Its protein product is CASLRRGELFF. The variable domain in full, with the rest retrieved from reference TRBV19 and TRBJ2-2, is DGGITQSPKYLFRKEGQNVTLSCEQNLNHDAMYWYRQDPGQGLRLIYYSQIVNDFQKGDIAEGYSVSREKKESFPLTVTSAQKNPTAFYLCASLRRGELFFGEGSRLTVL.